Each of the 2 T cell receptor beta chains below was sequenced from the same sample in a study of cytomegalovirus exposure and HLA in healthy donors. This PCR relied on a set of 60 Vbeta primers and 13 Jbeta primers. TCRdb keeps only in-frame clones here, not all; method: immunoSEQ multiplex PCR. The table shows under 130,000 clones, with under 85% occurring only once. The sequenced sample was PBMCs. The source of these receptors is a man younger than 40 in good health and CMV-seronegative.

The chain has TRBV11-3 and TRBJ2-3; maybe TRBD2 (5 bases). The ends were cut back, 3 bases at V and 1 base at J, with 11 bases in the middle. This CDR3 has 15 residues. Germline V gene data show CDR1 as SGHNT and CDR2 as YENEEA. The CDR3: CASSLGGGGTDTQYF. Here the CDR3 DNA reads TGTGCCAGCAGCTTGGGCGGAGGAGGCACAGATACGCAGTATTTT.

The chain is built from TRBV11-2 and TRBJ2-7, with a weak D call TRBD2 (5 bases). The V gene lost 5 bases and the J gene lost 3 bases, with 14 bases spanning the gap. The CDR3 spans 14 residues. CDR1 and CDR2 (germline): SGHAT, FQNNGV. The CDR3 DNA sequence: TGTGCCAGCAGCCACCCGGGGAAACTCTACGAGCAGTACTTC. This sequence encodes CASSHPGKLYEQYF.